The clone carrying this T cell receptor (beta chain) showed up just a few times. Unmatched junction bases numbered 6, after V lost 3 bases and J lost 12 bases. CDR1 is MGHRA and CDR2 is YSYEKL in the germline V gene. This CDR3 region has 14 residues. Authors' methods: Amplification with reference gene primers provided the estimates of nucleated cell counts. Data came from immunoSEQ multiplex PCR; TCRdb stores just in-frame clones and leaves some out. V, J and clone size are those of that table, while D and trimming were read from the DNA. The table has 150,000 or so clones, 82% seen once. These data come from a study of blood T cell repertoires in COVID-19. Background on the study: The analysed material was cDNA or gDNA that came from T cells, B-cell-depleted T cells, or PBMCs.

This receptor was taken from a human donor with acute or convalescent COVID-19. The donor label of this sample is uncertain. The V call is TRBV4-1, the J call TRBJ1-6, with TRBD1 matching over 9 bases. The specimen sequenced was peripheral blood. The CDR3 region has the DNA TGCGCCAGCAGCCACCTCCTGGACAGGGGACCCCTCCACTTT. Its translation is CASSHLLDRGPLHF.